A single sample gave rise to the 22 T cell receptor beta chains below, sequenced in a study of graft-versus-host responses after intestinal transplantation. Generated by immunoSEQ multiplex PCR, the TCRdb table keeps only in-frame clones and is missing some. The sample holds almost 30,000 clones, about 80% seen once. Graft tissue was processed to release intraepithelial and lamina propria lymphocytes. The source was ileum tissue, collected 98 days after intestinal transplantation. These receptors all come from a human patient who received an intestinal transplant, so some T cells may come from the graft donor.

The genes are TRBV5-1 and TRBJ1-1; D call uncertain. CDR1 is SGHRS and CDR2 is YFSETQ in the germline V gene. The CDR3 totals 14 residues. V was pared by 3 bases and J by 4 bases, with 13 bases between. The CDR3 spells CASSSGGWGTEAFF. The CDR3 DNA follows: TGCGCCAGCAGCTCAGGCGGGTGGGGCACTGAAGCTTTCTTT. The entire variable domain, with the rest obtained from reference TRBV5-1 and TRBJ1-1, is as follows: KAGVTQTPRYLIKTRGQQVTLSCSPISGHRSVSWYQQTPGQGLQFLFEYFSETQRNKGNFPGRFSGRQFSNSRSEMNVSTLELGDSALYLCASSSGGWGTEAFFGQGTRLTVV.

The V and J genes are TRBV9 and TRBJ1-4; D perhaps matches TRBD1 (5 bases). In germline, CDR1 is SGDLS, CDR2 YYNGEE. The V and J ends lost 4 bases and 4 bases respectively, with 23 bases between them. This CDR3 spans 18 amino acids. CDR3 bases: TGTGCCAGCAGCCCTGCCGGGACGGACGGGCCTCTTAATGAAAAACTGTTTTTT. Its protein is CASSPAGTDGPLNEKLFF.

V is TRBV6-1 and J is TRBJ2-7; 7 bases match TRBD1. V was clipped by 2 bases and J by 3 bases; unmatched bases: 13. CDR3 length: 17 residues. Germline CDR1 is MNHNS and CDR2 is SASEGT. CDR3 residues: CASSEYRQGEIYYEQYF. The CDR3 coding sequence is TGTGCCAGCAGTGAATATCGGCAGGGGGAAATTTACTACGAGCAGTACTTC.

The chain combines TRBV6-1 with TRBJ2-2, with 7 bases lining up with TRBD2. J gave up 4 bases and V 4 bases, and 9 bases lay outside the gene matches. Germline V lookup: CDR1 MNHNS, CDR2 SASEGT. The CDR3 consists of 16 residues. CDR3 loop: CASSVGRGRTTGELFF. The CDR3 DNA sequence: TGTGCCAGCAGTGTTGGGAGGGGACGGACCACCGGGGAGCTGTTTTTT.

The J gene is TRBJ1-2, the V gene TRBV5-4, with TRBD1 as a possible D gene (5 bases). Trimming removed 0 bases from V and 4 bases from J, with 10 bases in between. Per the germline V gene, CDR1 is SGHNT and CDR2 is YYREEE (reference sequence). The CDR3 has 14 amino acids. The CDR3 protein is CASSLARELYGYTF. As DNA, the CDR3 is TGTGCCAGCAGCTTGGCCAGGGAGCTCTATGGCTACACCTTC.

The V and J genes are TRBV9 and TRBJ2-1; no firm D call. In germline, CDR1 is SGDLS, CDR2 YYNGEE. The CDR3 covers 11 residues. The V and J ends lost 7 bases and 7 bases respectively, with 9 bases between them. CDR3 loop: CASGRANEQFF. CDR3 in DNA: TGTGCCAGCGGACGGGCAAATGAGCAGTTCTTC. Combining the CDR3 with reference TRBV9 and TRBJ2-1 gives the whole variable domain DSGVTQTPKHLITATGQRVTLRCSPRSGDLSVYWYQQSLDQGLQFLIQYYNGEERAKGNILERFSAQQFPDLHSELNLSSLELGDSALYFCASGRANEQFFGPGTRLTVL.

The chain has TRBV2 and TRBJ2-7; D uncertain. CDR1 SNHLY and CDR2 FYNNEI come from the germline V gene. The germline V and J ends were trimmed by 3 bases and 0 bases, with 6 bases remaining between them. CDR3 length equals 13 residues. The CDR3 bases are TGTGCCAGCAGTGATGGGATCTCCTACGAGCAGTACTTC. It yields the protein CASSDGISYEQYF.

The CDR3 DNA sequence: TGTGCCAGCAGAATCATAGGCAATCAGCCCCAGCATTTT. Protein product: CASRIIGNQPQHF. The rearrangement joins TRBV28 to TRBJ1-5; D remains unclear. Germline lookup yields CDR1 MDHEN and CDR2 SYDVKM. The length of the CDR3 is 13 residues. Trimming took off 6 bases at V and 2 bases at J, with 8 bases between the two ends.

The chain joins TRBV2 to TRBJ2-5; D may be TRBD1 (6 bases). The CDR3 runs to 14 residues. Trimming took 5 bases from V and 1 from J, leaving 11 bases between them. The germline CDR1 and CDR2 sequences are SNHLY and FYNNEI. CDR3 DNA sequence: TGTGCCAGCAGTCTCAGGACAGCCCAAGAGACCCAGTACTTC. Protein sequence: CASSLRTAQETQYF.

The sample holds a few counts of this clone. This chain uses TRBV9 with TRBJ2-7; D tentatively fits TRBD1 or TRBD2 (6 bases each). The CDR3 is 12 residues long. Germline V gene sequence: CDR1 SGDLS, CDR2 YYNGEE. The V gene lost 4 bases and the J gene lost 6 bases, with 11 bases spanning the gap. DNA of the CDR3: TGTGCCAGCAGCACTGGAGGGGGCGAGCAGTACTTC. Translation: CASSTGGGEQYF.

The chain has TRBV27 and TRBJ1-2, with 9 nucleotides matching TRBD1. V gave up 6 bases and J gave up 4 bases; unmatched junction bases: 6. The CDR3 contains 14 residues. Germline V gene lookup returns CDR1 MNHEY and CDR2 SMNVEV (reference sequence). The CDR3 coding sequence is TGTGCCAGCAGGCCGGGACAGGGAACCTATGGCTACACCTTC. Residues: CASRPGQGTYGYTF.

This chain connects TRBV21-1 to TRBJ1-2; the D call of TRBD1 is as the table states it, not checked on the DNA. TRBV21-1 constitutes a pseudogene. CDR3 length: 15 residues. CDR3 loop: CASSKVGQGPYGYTF. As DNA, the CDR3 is TGTGCCAGCAGCAAAGTGGGACAGGGGCCCTATGGCTACACCTTC.

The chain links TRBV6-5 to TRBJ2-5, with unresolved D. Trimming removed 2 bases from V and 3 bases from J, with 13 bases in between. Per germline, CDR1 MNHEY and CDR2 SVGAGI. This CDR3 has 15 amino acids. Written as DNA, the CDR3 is TGTGCCAGCAGTTACCTCAGTGGTAGAGAAGAGACCCAGTACTTC. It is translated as CASSYLSGREETQYF.

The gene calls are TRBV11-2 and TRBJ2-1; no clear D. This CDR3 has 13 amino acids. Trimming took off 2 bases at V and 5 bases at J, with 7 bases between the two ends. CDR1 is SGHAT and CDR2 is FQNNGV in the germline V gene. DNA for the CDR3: TGTGCCAGCAGCTTAACTGGGAACAATGAGCAGTTCTTC. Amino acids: CASSLTGNNEQFF.

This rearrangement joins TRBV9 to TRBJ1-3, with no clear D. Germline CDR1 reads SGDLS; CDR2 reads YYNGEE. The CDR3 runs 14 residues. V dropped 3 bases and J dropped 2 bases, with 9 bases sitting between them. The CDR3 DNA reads TGTGCCAGCAGCGCCGGTGGTACTGGAAACACCATATATTTT. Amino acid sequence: CASSAGGTGNTIYF. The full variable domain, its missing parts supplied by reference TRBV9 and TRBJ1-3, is DSGVTQTPKHLITATGQRVTLRCSPRSGDLSVYWYQQSLDQGLQFLIQYYNGEERAKGNILERFSAQQFPDLHSELNLSSLELGDSALYFCASSAGGTGNTIYFGEGSWLTVV.

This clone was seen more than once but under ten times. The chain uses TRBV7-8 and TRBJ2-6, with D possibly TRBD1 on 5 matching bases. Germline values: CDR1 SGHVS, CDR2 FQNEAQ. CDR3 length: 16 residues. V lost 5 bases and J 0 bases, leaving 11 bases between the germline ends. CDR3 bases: TGTGCCAGCAGCCCAGCTAGGGGCTCTGGGGCCAACGTCCTGACTTTC. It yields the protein CASSPARGSGANVLTF. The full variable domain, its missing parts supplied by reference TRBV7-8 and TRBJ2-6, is GAGVSQSPRYKVAKRGQDVALRCDPISGHVSLFWYQQALGQGPEFLTYFQNEAQLDKSGLPSDRFFAERPEGSVSTLKIQRTQQEDSAVYLCASSPARGSGANVLTFGAGSRLTVL.

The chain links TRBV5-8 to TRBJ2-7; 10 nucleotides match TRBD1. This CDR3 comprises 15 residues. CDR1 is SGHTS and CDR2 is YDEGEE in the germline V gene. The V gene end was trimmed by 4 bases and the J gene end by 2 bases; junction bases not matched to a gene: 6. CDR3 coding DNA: TGTGCCAGCAGCCCGGACAGGGGGTCCCCCTACGAGCAGTACTTC. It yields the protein CASSPDRGSPYEQYF.

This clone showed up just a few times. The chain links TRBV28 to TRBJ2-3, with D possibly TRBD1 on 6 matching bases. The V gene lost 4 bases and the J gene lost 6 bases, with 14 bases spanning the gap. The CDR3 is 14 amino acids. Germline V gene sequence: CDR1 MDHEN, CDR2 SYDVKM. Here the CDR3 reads CASSYGRQADTQYF. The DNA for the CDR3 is TGTGCCAGCAGTTACGGCCGACAGGCCGATACGCAGTATTTT.

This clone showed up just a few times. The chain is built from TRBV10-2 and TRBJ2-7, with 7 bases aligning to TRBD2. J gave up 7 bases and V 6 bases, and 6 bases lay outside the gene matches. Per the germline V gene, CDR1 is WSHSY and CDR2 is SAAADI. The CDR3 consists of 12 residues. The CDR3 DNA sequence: TGCGCCAGCAGCGCCGGGGGAGGGGAGCAGTACTTC. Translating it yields CASSAGGGEQYF.

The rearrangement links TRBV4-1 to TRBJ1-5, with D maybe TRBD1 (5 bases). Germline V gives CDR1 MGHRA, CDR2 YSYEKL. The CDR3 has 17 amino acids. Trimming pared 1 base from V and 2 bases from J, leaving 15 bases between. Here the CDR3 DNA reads TGCGCCAGCAGCCAAGGGAGGAGCCAGGGCGGCAATCAGCCCCAGCATTTT. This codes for CASSQGRSQGGNQPQHF.

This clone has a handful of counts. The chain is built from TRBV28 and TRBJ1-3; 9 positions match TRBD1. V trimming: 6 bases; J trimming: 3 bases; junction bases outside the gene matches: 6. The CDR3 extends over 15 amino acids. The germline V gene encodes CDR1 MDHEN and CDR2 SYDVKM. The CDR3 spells CASRRPGQGGNTIYF. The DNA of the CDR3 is TGTGCCAGCAGACGCCCGGGACAGGGTGGAAACACCATATATTTT. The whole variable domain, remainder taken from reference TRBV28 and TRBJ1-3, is DVKVTQSSRYLVKRTGEKVFLECVQDMDHENMFWYRQDPGLGLRLIYFSYDVKMKEKGDIPEGYSVSREKKERFSLILESASTNQTSMYLCASRRPGQGGNTIYFGEGSWLTVV.

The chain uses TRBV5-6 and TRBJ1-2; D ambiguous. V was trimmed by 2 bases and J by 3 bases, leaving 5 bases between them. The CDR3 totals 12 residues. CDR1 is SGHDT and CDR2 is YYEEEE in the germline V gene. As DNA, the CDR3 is TGTGCCAGCAGCTTAACGGACTATGGCTACACCTTC. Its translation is CASSLTDYGYTF.